Below are 5 T cell receptor beta chains sequenced from a single sample in a study. TCRdb called the 5' RACE reads again in MiXCR, with one record for every CDR3 protein. The profile shows about 64,000 distinct CDR3 sequences, under 25% of them singletons. The specimen was memory CD4+ T cells sorted from a lymph node. Subset meaning: memory CD4+ T cells, CD4+CD45RO+CD25-. All receptors derive from a female donor with breast cancer.

This clonotype was counted only a few times. This rearrangement joins TRBV6-5 to TRBJ1-2; 9 bases line up with TRBD1. The CDR3 runs 14 residues. With V trimmed by 6 bases and J by 5 bases, 7 bases remained unmatched. Germline values: CDR1 MNHEY, CDR2 SVGAGI. The CDR3 DNA sequence: TGTGCCAGCAGACGGGACAGGGTGGGGTATGGCTACACCTTC. Translating gives CASRRDRVGYGYTF.

J is TRBJ2-1 and V is TRBV20-1, with D perhaps TRBD1 or TRBD2 (5 bases each). CDR1 is DFQATT, CDR2 SNEGSKA, per germline (reference sequence). This CDR3 spans 20 amino acids. V lost 4 bases and J 0 bases, leaving 28 bases between the germline ends. CDR3 DNA sequence: TGCAGTGCTATCCGAGCCCCGGGACCAAACACACCGAGCTCCTACAATGAGCAGTTCTTC. It specifies CSAIRAPGPNTPSSYNEQFF.

In its sample, this clonotype was seen a few times. The chain employs TRBV5-5 and TRBJ2-5; 7 nucleotides match TRBD2. The CDR3 contains 14 residues. Germline V gene sequence: CDR1 SGHKS, CDR2 YYEKEE (reference sequence). The J segment lost 5 bases and the V segment lost 2 bases, leaving 6 bases of the junction unmatched. CDR3 residues: CASSLRQGGETQYF. CDR3 nucleotide sequence: TGTGCCAGCAGCTTACGGCAGGGAGGGGAGACCCAGTACTTC.

This clonotype was counted only a few times. The V and J genes are TRBV19 and TRBJ1-3; D is uncertain. This CDR3 region has 11 residues. From germline, CDR1 is LNHDA and CDR2 SQIVND (reference sequence). The V gene lost 11 bases and the J gene lost 0 bases, with 5 bases spanning the gap. CDR3 coding DNA: TGTGCCGGAAGCTCTGGAAACACCATATATTTT. Its protein is CAGSSGNTIYF.

This clonotype was detected many times. The chain recombines TRBV24-1 with TRBJ1-5; 8 bases map to TRBD1. The CDR3 length is 13 residues. V dropped 9 bases and J dropped 2; count of bases not matched to a gene: 2. From germline, CDR1 is KGHDR and CDR2 SFDVKD. The CDR3 here is CATGGQGNQPQHF. The CDR3 nucleotides read TGTGCCACCGGGGGACAGGGCAATCAGCCCCAGCATTTT.